One sample yielded the 15 T cell receptor beta chains listed below, sequenced in a study of CD8 T cells in ankylosing spondylitis (dated by TCRdb to about 2017). These TCRs are of unknown antigen specificity. Library construction relied on 5' RACE. TCRdb lists the instrument as Illumina HiSeq 2500. TCRdb trimmed public reads at Q25 via fastp, called clones via MiXCR and kept in-frame beta chains. CDR3 protein sequences are deduplicated, and each keeps its most common genes and DNA. The sample records more than 600,000 distinct CDR3 sequences, over 15% of which are singletons. The ten largest clones represent around 20% of the sample. What the work shows at the level of the full study, not this receptor alone: Blood from ankylosing spondylitis patients appeared to be characterized by a TCR beta motif made up of several highly homologous amino acid variants.

Material for sequencing was blood, either unsorted or a sorted T cell fraction (not recorded which). The receptors were gathered from a male donor with ankylosing spondylitis.

The CDR3 DNA is TGCGCCAGCAGCTTGGTTCTAGCGGTCGACACCGGGGAGCTGTTTTTT. The encoded protein is CASSLVLAVDTGELFF. This chain uses TRBV5-1 with TRBJ2-2; 7 bases map to TRBD2. This CDR3 spans 16 amino acids. With V trimmed by 0 bases and J by 3 bases, 5 bases remained unmatched. The V gene's germline CDR1 is SGHRS and CDR2 YFSETQ. Variable domain in full (rest from reference TRBV5-1 and TRBJ2-2): KAGVTQTPRYLIKTRGQQVTLSCSPISGHRSVSWYQQTPGQGLQFLFEYFSETQRNKGNFPGRFSGRQFSNSRSEMNVSTLELGDSALYLCASSLVLAVDTGELFFGEGSRLTVL.

This clonotype showed up many times. The V and J genes are TRBV5-1 and TRBJ1-1; 10 positions match TRBD1. Per the germline V gene, CDR1 is SGHRS and CDR2 is YFSETQ. The CDR3 extends over 14 amino acids. With 3 bases clipped from V and 4 bases from J, the junction kept 3 bases outside the gene matches. CDR3 loop: CASSSGQGVTEAFF. DNA of the CDR3: TGCGCCAGCAGCTCCGGACAGGGGGTCACTGAAGCTTTCTTT.

This clonotype was seen only a few times. The gene calls are TRBV6-6 and TRBJ1-3; D not certain. This CDR3 region has 13 residues. Trimming pared 6 bases from V and 0 bases from J, leaving 6 bases between. Germline V lookup: CDR1 MNHNY, CDR2 SVGAGI (reference sequence). The CDR3 region is CASRVPSGNTIYF. For the CDR3, the DNA is TGTGCCAGCAGAGTGCCCTCTGGAAACACCATATATTTT.

The genes are TRBV5-6 and TRBJ1-2, with 7 bases that match TRBD1. V lost 0 bases, J lost 4 bases, and 6 bases stayed unmatched. The CDR3 is 15 residues long. Per germline, CDR1 SGHDT and CDR2 YYEEEE. The CDR3 here is CASSLVGQLFYGYTF. For the CDR3, the DNA is TGTGCCAGCAGCTTGGTGGGACAGCTCTTCTATGGCTACACCTTC.

The chain combines TRBV27 with TRBJ1-5; unclear D gene. The germline V gene encodes CDR1 MNHEY and CDR2 SMNVEV (reference sequence). The length of the CDR3 is 13 residues. The V end was cut by 4 bases, the J end by 2 bases, with 6 bases between. The CDR3 spells CASSSAGNQPQHF. In DNA form, the CDR3 reads TGTGCCAGCAGTTCCGCAGGCAATCAGCCCCAGCATTTT.

V usage is TRBV6-6 and J usage is TRBJ2-7; D is uncertain. The V end was cut by 5 bases, the J end by 7 bases, with 12 bases between. CDR3 length: 12 amino acids. Germline-derived CDR1 and CDR2 are MNHNY and SVGAGI (reference sequence). Here the CDR3 reads CASSPVMVEQYF. The CDR3 bases are TGTGCCAGCAGTCCCGTTATGGTGGAGCAGTACTTC.

This clonotype appeared a few times. The CDR3 is CASSLTRGSQPQHF. The CDR3 DNA reads as TGTGCCAGCAGTTTAACCAGGGGGAGTCAGCCCCAGCATTTT. The V gene is TRBV12-3 or TRBV12-4, the J gene TRBJ1-5; 7 bases match TRBD1. V was pared by 2 bases and J by 6 bases, with 4 bases of the junction left unmatched. There are 14 residues in the CDR3.

This clonotype has just a few counts. The chain combines TRBV11-3 with TRBJ2-1; 7 nucleotides align to TRBD2. The length of the CDR3 is 14 residues. From germline, CDR1 is SGHNT and CDR2 YENEEA. J was trimmed by 7 bases and V by 5 bases; bases with no gene match: 8. The CDR3 sequence: CASSPRDYQNEQFF. CDR3 sequence (DNA): TGTGCCAGCAGCCCCCGGGACTACCAAAATGAGCAGTTCTTC. The whole variable domain, remainder taken from reference TRBV11-3 and TRBJ2-1, is EAGVVQSPRYKIIEKKQPVAFWCNPISGHNTLYWYLQNLGQGPELLIRYENEEAVDDSQLPKDRFSAERLKGVDSTLKIQPAELGDSAVYLCASSPRDYQNEQFFGPGTRLTVL.

J is TRBJ2-5 and V is TRBV11-2, with TRBD2 identical over 14 bases. V shed 5 bases and J 3 bases; nucleotides not matched to a gene: 8. Germline V gene lookup returns CDR1 SGHAT and CDR2 FQNNGV. This CDR3 contains 17 residues. CDR3 DNA sequence: TGTGCCAGCAGCCAGACTAGCGGGGGGGCGAGGGAAGAGACCCAGTACTTC. Residues: CASSQTSGGAREETQYF.

J is TRBJ2-1 and V is TRBV19, with 8 bases that match TRBD2. The J segment lost 0 bases and the V segment lost 0 bases, leaving 7 bases of the junction unmatched. The CDR3 length is 18 residues. Germline assignment: CDR1 LNHDA and CDR2 SQIVND (reference sequence). The CDR3: CASSIEVLAGSSYNEQFF. The DNA for the CDR3 is TGTGCCAGTAGTATAGAAGTGTTAGCGGGGTCCTCCTACAATGAGCAGTTCTTC.

The rearrangement links TRBV19 to TRBJ2-5, with TRBD2 matching 7 bases. The junction had 10 bases not matched to a gene; V was cut back by 5 bases and J by 4 bases. Germline loops: CDR1 LNHDA, CDR2 SQIVND (reference sequence). This CDR3 comprises 15 residues. CDR3 protein: CASSPPRGVGETQYF. The CDR3, as DNA: TGTGCCAGTAGTCCTCCTCGGGGGGTGGGAGAGACCCAGTACTTC. Full variable domain (rest looked up from reference TRBV19 and TRBJ2-5): DGGITQSPKYLFRKEGQNVTLSCEQNLNHDAMYWYRQDPGQGLRLIYYSQIVNDFQKGDIAEGYSVSREKKESFPLTVTSAQKNPTAFYLCASSPPRGVGETQYFGPGTRLLVL.

The sample holds a few counts of this clonotype. The chain has TRBV4-2 and TRBJ2-7; D uncertain. This CDR3 comprises 15 residues. The germline gives CDR1 LGHNA, CDR2 YNFKEQ. Trimming left V 0 bases short and J 7 bases short, with 16 bases between. CDR3 sequence (DNA): TGTGCCAGCAGCCAAGATCTGGAGCGCTCTGGGGAGCAGTACTTC. It is translated as CASSQDLERSGEQYF.

The chain is built from TRBV20-1 and TRBJ2-5; weak D call: TRBD2 (7 bases). The CDR3 is 16 amino acids. Germline V lookup: CDR1 DFQATT, CDR2 SNEGSKA (reference sequence). V lost 0 bases and J lost 5, with 19 bases in between. In DNA form, the CDR3 reads TGCAGTGCTAGAGACCCAATGGGGAGGGGGATGGAGACCCAGTACTTC. The encoded protein is CSARDPMGRGMETQYF.

The rearrangement joins TRBV2 to TRBJ2-1; 9 positions match TRBD2. This CDR3 has 13 amino acids. J was trimmed by 12 bases and V by 3 bases; bases with no gene match: 6. Germline V CDR1 and CDR2: SNHLY, FYNNEI. This CDR3 is CASSEASGIRQFF. In DNA, the CDR3 is TGTGCCAGCAGTGAGGCTAGCGGGATTAGGCAGTTCTTC.

This chain joins TRBV6-1 and TRBJ2-7, with D perhaps TRBD2 (5 bases). CDR3 size: 15 residues. Germline V gives CDR1 MNHNS, CDR2 SASEGT. The V end lost 3 bases, the J end lost 1 base, and 13 bases lay between the germline ends. Here the CDR3 DNA reads TGTGCCAGCAGTGACACGGTTCGGGGATCCTACGAGCAGTACTTC. Translation: CASSDTVRGSYEQYF.